Included here is one T cell receptor beta chain sequence, with context. What it binds is not known. A read error may be the cause here, since a much bigger clone is one base away. The CDR3 length is 14 residues. V was clipped by 3 bases and J by 7 bases, with 16 bases between them. CDR1 is MNHNS, CDR2 SASEGT, per germline. Amplification of TCR alpha and beta CDR3 regions from RNA used iRepertoire nested multiplex PCR. Each CDR3 protein is one row after TCRdb ran MiXCR on the multiplex PCR reads. The sample gives under 200,000 distinct CDR3 sequences, more than 35% of which show up once; around 5.2% is in the top ten. The record originates from a study of glioma-infiltrating T cells. Regarding the study as a whole: Above-expected tissue-blood divergence occurred in all gliomas, most in low-grade ones. Tissue and blood shared very few CDR3 sequences.

The genes are TRBV6-1 and TRBJ2-7; tentatively, D is TRBD2 (5 bases). This receptor was identified in a human donor with low-grade glioma or glioblastoma, undergoing nonglioma brain surgery, or in good health (not recorded which). The material sequenced was glioma tissue, nonneoplastic brain tissue, or PBMCs (not recorded which). CDR3 amino acids: CASSEYYSGREQYF. CDR3 DNA: TGTGCCAGCAGTGAGTACTATTCGGGGAGAGAGCAGTACTTC.